One sample yielded the 16 T cell receptor beta chains listed below, sequenced in a study of T cell responses to AZD1222 COVID-19 vaccine. Profiled with immunoSEQ multiplex PCR; TCRdb holds only in-frame clones, not every one. The sample consists of 130,000 to 150,000 clones, roughly nine tenths of them appearing once. Here the sequenced sample was peripheral blood, taken on day 0 of AZD1222 vaccination. Source of these receptors: an adult in good health.

The V and J genes are TRBV19 and TRBJ1-5; 10 nucleotides match TRBD1. The CDR3 runs to 18 residues. Germline V gene data show CDR1 as LNHDA and CDR2 as SQIVND (reference sequence). With 2 bases clipped from V and 1 base from J, the junction kept 8 bases outside the gene matches. CDR3: CASSITTGGIRSNQPQHF. The DNA of the CDR3 is TGTGCCAGTAGTATAACGACAGGGGGCATTAGAAGCAATCAGCCCCAGCATTTT. Supplemented by reference TRBV19 and TRBJ1-5, the full variable domain reads DGGITQSPKYLFRKEGQNVTLSCEQNLNHDAMYWYRQDPGQGLRLIYYSQIVNDFQKGDIAEGYSVSREKKESFPLTVTSAQKNPTAFYLCASSITTGGIRSNQPQHFGDGTRLSIL.

The rearrangement links TRBV7-2 to TRBJ2-5; perhaps TRBD1 as D (6 bases). CDR1 SGHTA and CDR2 FQGNSA come from the germline V gene. This CDR3 contains 13 residues. Trimming removed 1 base at V and 5 bases at J, with 8 bases between. The CDR3 loop is CASSLGTGETQYF. The CDR3 region has the DNA TGTGCCAGCAGCTTAGGCACAGGGGAGACCCAGTACTTC.

This clone was seen once. V is TRBV4-1 and J is TRBJ2-3; a weak D match, TRBD2 (5 bases). Germline CDR1 and CDR2: MGHRA and YSYEKL. The CDR3 sequence is 14 residues long. V was clipped by 1 base and J by 3 bases, with 8 bases between them. The CDR3 coding sequence is TGCGCCAGCAGCCAAGGAGGGTCAACAGATACGCAGTATTTT. Translating gives CASSQGGSTDTQYF.

The chain links TRBV7-2 to TRBJ1-1; D is unclear. The length of the CDR3 is 14 residues. Germline values: CDR1 SGHTA, CDR2 FQGNSA. With 3 bases removed from V and 1 base from J, the gap between germline ends came to 9 bases. The CDR3 DNA follows: TGTGCCAGCAGCTTCGGGTCAGCGAACACTGAAGCTTTCTTT. This codes for CASSFGSANTEAFF.

The chain combines TRBV6-1 with TRBJ2-5; 11 positions match TRBD2. Trimming removed 3 bases from V and 5 bases from J; junction bases left unmatched: 14. Germline V gene lookup returns CDR1 MNHNS and CDR2 SASEGT. The length of the CDR3 is 18 residues. The CDR3 reads CASSDVVISGRARETQYF. DNA for the CDR3: TGTGCCAGCAGTGACGTCGTCATTAGCGGGAGGGCCAGGGAGACCCAGTACTTC.

This chain uses TRBV4-2 with TRBJ2-1, with 8 positions matching TRBD2. The CDR3 consists of 15 residues. The ends lost 1 base at V and 2 bases at J; junction bases unmatched: 1. The V gene's germline CDR1 is LGHNA and CDR2 YNFKEQ. The CDR3 DNA reads TGTGCCAGCAGCCAAGGGCGGGAGGCCTACAATGAGCAGTTCTTC. Amino acid sequence: CASSQGREAYNEQFF.

The rearrangement joins TRBV6-5 to TRBJ1-2; 8 positions match TRBD1. From germline, CDR1 is MNHEY and CDR2 SVGAGI. This CDR3 spans 13 amino acids. V lost 8 bases to trimming and J lost 6 bases; unmatched junction nucleotides: 8. The CDR3 bases are TGTGCCAGCCAACTGGACAGGGATCATGGCTACACCTTC. It codes for CASQLDRDHGYTF.

The rearrangement uses TRBV19 and TRBJ2-7; tentative D call: TRBD1 (6 bases). Deletions cut 3 bases from V and 0 bases from J, with 9 bases between. Germline CDR1 and CDR2: LNHDA and SQIVND (reference sequence). The CDR3 consists of 14 residues. The chain's CDR3 is CASSMAGASYEQYF. The CDR3 nucleotides read TGTGCCAGTAGTATGGCAGGGGCCTCCTACGAGCAGTACTTC. The full variable domain, in which reference TRBV19 and TRBJ2-7 provide the parts outside the CDR3, is DGGITQSPKYLFRKEGQNVTLSCEQNLNHDAMYWYRQDPGQGLRLIYYSQIVNDFQKGDIAEGYSVSREKKESFPLTVTSAQKNPTAFYLCASSMAGASYEQYFGPGTRLTVT.

The V call is TRBV19, the J call TRBJ2-7; no clear D gene. The CDR3 spans 14 residues. The germline gives CDR1 LNHDA, CDR2 SQIVND (reference sequence). V shed 5 bases and J shed 6 bases, with 17 bases lying between them. CDR3 region: CASSPRGKGGEQYF. In DNA, the CDR3 is TGTGCCAGTAGTCCCCGTGGAAAGGGTGGCGAGCAGTACTTC. Looking up the rest from reference TRBV19 and TRBJ2-7 gives the full variable domain: DGGITQSPKYLFRKEGQNVTLSCEQNLNHDAMYWYRQDPGQGLRLIYYSQIVNDFQKGDIAEGYSVSREKKESFPLTVTSAQKNPTAFYLCASSPRGKGGEQYFGPGTRLTVT.

V is TRBV7-2 and J is TRBJ2-1; maybe TRBD1 (5 bases). Deletions cut 1 base from V and 0 bases from J, with 7 bases between. CDR3 length equals 15 residues. Germline-derived CDR1 and CDR2 are SGHTA and FQGNSA. The CDR3 DNA reads as TGTGCCAGCAGCTTAGACAGGATCTCCTACAATGAGCAGTTCTTC. It specifies CASSLDRISYNEQFF.

This clone was seen once. The V and J genes are TRBV27 and TRBJ1-5, with TRBD1 matching over 12 bases. Germline CDR1 MNHEY, CDR2 SMNVEV (reference sequence). The V and J ends lost 5 bases and 2 bases, in that order; junction bases with no gene match: 10. The CDR3 is made up of 18 amino acids. The CDR3 protein is CASSAPGQGAGGNQPQHF. Here the CDR3 DNA reads TGTGCCAGCAGTGCCCCGGGACAGGGGGCGGGGGGCAATCAGCCCCAGCATTTT.

The V call is TRBV9, the J call TRBJ1-1; D is ambiguous. Looked up from germline, CDR1 is SGDLS and CDR2 is YYNGEE. This CDR3 spans 13 amino acids. The V and J ends lost 2 bases and 1 base respectively, with 6 bases between them. The CDR3 here is CASSVSKNTEAFF. Written as DNA, the CDR3 is TGTGCCAGCAGCGTCAGCAAGAACACTGAAGCTTTCTTT. Full variable domain (missing parts from reference TRBV9 and TRBJ1-1): DSGVTQTPKHLITATGQRVTLRCSPRSGDLSVYWYQQSLDQGLQFLIQYYNGEERAKGNILERFSAQQFPDLHSELNLSSLELGDSALYFCASSVSKNTEAFFGQGTRLTVV.

The chain employs TRBV7-2 and TRBJ2-3; D is perhaps TRBD2 (5 bases). The ends were cut back, 4 bases at V and 4 bases at J, with 21 bases in the middle. CDR3 length: 17 amino acids. Germline V gene sequence: CDR1 SGHTA, CDR2 FQGNSA. CDR3 bases: TGTGCCAGCAGCTCTAATCCGGGATCACGGCGAGCAGATACGCAGTATTTT. It codes for CASSSNPGSRRADTQYF.

The V call is TRBV18, the J call TRBJ1-2; TRBD1 matches at 9 bases. This CDR3 contains 15 residues. V was pared by 4 bases and J by 4 bases, with 7 bases of the junction left unmatched. Germline V gene lookup returns CDR1 KGHSH and CDR2 LQKENI. The CDR3 spells CASSLSGTGSYGYTF. CDR3 bases: TGTGCCAGCTCACTATCAGGGACAGGGAGCTATGGCTACACCTTC.

This chain uses TRBV28 with TRBJ1-6, with TRBD1 matching over 8 bases. Trimming at V came to 3 bases and at J to 9 bases, leaving 4 bases not matched to a gene. The CDR3 totals 14 residues. Per the germline V gene, CDR1 is MDHEN and CDR2 is SYDVKM. Here the CDR3 reads CASSFRGLGSPLHF. CDR3 bases: TGTGCCAGCAGTTTCAGGGGGCTTGGTTCACCCCTCCACTTT.

J is TRBJ2-7 and V is TRBV11-3, with a tentative D call TRBD2 (6 bases). The CDR3 consists of 14 residues. Per germline, CDR1 SGHNT and CDR2 YENEEA. Trimming pared 5 bases from V and 3 bases from J, leaving 14 bases between. The CDR3 spells CASSIIAVNYEQYF. The CDR3 DNA is TGTGCCAGCAGCATTATAGCGGTGAACTACGAGCAGTACTTC. Full variable domain (remainder filled in from reference TRBV11-3 and TRBJ2-7): EAGVVQSPRYKIIEKKQPVAFWCNPISGHNTLYWYLQNLGQGPELLIRYENEEAVDDSQLPKDRFSAERLKGVDSTLKIQPAELGDSAVYLCASSIIAVNYEQYFGPGTRLTVT.